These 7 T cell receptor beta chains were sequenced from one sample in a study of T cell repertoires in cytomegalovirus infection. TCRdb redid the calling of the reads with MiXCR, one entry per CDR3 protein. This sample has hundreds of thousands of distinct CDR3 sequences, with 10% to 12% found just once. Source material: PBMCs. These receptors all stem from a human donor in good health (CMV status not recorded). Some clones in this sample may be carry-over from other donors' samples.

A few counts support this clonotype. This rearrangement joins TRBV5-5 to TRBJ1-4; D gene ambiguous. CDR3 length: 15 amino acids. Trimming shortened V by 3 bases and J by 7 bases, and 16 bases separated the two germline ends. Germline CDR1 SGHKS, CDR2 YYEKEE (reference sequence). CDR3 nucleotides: TGTGCCAGCAGCTCCCTATCGGGCGTCGGTGAAAAACTGTTTTTT. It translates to CASSSLSGVGEKLFF.

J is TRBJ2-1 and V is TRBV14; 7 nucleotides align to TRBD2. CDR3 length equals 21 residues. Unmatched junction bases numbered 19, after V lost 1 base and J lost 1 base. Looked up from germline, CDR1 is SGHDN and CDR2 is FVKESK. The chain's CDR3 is CASSQGSEWTRAPRSYNEQFF. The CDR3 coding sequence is TGTGCCAGCAGCCAAGGATCTGAGTGGACTAGAGCCCCCAGATCCTACAATGAGCAGTTCTTC.

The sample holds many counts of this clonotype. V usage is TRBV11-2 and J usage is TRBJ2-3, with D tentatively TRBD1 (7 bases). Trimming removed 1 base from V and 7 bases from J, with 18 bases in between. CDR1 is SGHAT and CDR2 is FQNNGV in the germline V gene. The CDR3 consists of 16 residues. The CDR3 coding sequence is TGTGCCAGCAGCTTAGTTTGGCAGGGGGAGGATCATACGCAGTATTTT. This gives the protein CASSLVWQGEDHTQYF.

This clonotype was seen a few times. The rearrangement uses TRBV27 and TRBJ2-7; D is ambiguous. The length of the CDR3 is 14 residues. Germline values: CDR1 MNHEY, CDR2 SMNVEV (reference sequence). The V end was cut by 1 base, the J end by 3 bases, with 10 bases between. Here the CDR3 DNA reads TGTGCCAGCAGTTTATACGGTTCTCGCTACGAGCAGTACTTC. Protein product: CASSLYGSRYEQYF.

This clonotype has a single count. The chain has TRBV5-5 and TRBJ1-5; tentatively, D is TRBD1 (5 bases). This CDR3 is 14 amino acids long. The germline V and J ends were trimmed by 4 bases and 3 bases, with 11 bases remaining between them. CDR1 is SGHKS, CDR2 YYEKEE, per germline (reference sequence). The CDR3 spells CASSADMINQPQHF. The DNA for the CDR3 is TGTGCCAGCAGCGCGGACATGATCAATCAGCCCCAGCATTTT.

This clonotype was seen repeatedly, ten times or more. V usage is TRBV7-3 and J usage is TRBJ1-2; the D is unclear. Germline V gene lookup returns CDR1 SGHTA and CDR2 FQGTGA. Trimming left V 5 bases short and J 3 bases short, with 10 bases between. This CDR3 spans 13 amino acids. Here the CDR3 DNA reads TGTGCCAGCAGCCCAGGACGTTACTATGGCTACACCTTC. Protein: CASSPGRYYGYTF.

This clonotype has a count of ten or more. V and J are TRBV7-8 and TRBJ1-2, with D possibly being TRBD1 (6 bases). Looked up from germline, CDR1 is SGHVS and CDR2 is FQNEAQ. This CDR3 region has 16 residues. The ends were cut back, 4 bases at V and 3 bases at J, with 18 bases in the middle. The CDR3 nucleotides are TGTGCCAGCAGCTCCGGCGTCAGGGGTAGAGACTATGGCTACACCTTC. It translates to CASSSGVRGRDYGYTF.